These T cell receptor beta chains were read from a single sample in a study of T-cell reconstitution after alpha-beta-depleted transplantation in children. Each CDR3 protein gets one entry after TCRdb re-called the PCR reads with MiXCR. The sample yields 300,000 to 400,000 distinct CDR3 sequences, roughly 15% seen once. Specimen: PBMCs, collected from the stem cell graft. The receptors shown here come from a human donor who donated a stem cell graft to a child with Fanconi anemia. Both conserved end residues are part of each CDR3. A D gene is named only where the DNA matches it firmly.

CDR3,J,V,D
CASSLDRRGSTDTEYF,TRBJ2-3,TRBV7-9,.
CASRPGLVTDTQYF,TRBJ2-3,TRBV7-9,.
CASGTVDTGELFF,TRBJ2-2,TRBV19,.
CASSLVDSPLHF,TRBJ1-6,TRBV11-2,.
CASSLAINPPPDEQYF,TRBJ2-7,TRBV12-3/TRBV12-4,.
CASSPPPVRANIQYF,TRBJ2-4,TRBV12-3/TRBV12-4,.
CASSLWWQSGLNSPLHF,TRBJ1-6,TRBV5-6,.
CASSFQGAIGNEQFF,TRBJ2-1,TRBV12-3/TRBV12-4,TRBD1
CASTGGIYGYTF,TRBJ1-2,TRBV5-1,.
CASSLVRGTANEQFF,TRBJ2-1,TRBV5-1,.
CASSQRAVFGEDTVSYEQYF,TRBJ2-7,TRBV4-3,.
CASSRRGSTDTQYF,TRBJ2-3,TRBV11-2,.
CASSYGQGRQPQHF,TRBJ1-5,TRBV10-2,TRBD1
CASSPSAGGGFF,TRBJ2-1,TRBV11-2,TRBD2
CASSLGEDRQETQYF,TRBJ2-5,TRBV11-2,.
CATGDGYNEQFF,TRBJ2-1,TRBV24-1,.
CASSLGQGADTQYF,TRBJ2-3,TRBV5-1,TRBD1
CASSLAGTGIDTQYF,TRBJ2-3,TRBV11-2,TRBD1
CASSAGGGYGYTF,TRBJ1-2,TRBV12-3/TRBV12-4,.
CASSLGADANGYTF,TRBJ1-2,TRBV5-1,.
CASSSPSTDTQYF,TRBJ2-3,TRBV5-1,.
CASSYRNPYGYTF,TRBJ1-2,TRBV6-2/TRBV6-3,.
CASSQEASDSYEQYF,TRBJ2-7,TRBV4-3,.
CASSQELAGGYNEQFF,TRBJ2-1,TRBV4-2,TRBD2
CASSYISRGCTEAFF,TRBJ1-1,TRBV6-7,.
CASSNFRLDTGELFF,TRBJ2-2,TRBV7-8,.